What follows describes a single T cell receptor beta chain. The antigen remains undetermined. The data were obtained in a study of memory CD4+ T cells and cytomegalovirus serostatus. Whole-study context: Donors were healthy Belgian adults, under 10 CMV seropositive and 20 to 30 seronegative. Study outcomes and limitations: Of 150 to 200 reported CMV TCRbeta sequences, 60 to 85 were found in memory CD4+ repertoires. Suggested: most of the CMV-linked TCR signature lies in CD4+ memory cells.

The sort gate was single viable CD3+CD4+CD8-CD45RO+ cells for memory CD4+ T cells. Serum IgG to CMV pp150, pp28, p38 and p52 defined serostatus. The V gene's germline CDR1 is SNHLY and CDR2 FYNNEI. The CDR3 contains 13 residues. V gave up 6 bases and J gave up 3 bases, with 10 bases separating them. TCRdb's copy holds only in-frame clones and misses some; the assay was immunoSEQ multiplex PCR. The repertoire consists of under 75,000 clones, with about three quarters occurring once and the leading ten covering around 0.53%. This receptor was identified in an adult in good health and CMV-seronegative. Some clones in this sample may be carry-over from other donors' samples. The V call is TRBV2, the J call TRBJ2-3; the D gene is possibly TRBD2 (5 bases). The sequencing input was memory CD4+ T cells from blood. This CDR3 reads CASSQEVTDTQYF. In nucleotides, the CDR3 is TGTGCCAGCAGCCAGGAGGTGACAGATACGCAGTATTTT. The full variable domain, with the rest looked up from reference TRBV2 and TRBJ2-3, is EPEVTQTPSHQVTQMGQEVILRCVPISNHLYFYWYRQILGQKVEFLVSFYNNEISEKSEIFDDQFSVERPDGSNFTLKIRSTKLEDSAMYFCASSQEVTDTQYFGPGTRLTVL.